The 7 T cell receptor beta chains below come from one sample, sequenced in a study of preoperative IRX-2 immunotherapy in early breast cancer. Profiling relied on immunoSEQ multiplex PCR, and the TCRdb table lists in-frame clones only, not all of them. This table holds thousands of clones, 80% found once. Noted treatment: preoperative locoregional IRX-2 cytokine immunotherapy. Specimen: tumor tissue, collected after IRX-2 immunotherapy. The receptors shown here come from a human donor with breast cancer.

CDR3 loop: CASSPTTSGYNEQFF. The CDR3 region has the DNA TGTGCCAGCTCACCCACGACTAGCGGATACAATGAGCAGTTCTTC. The chain uses TRBV18 and TRBJ2-1; 9 bases line up with TRBD2. CDR1 is KGHSH and CDR2 is LQKENI in the germline V gene. Germline trimming cut 3 bases from V and 4 bases from J; bases unmatched to any gene: 4. This CDR3 contains 15 residues.

The chain uses TRBV6-8 and TRBJ2-7; D may be TRBD2 (5 bases). Trimming left V 2 bases short and J 2 bases short, with 13 bases between. The germline CDR1 and CDR2 sequences are MNHGY and SAAAGT. This CDR3 spans 15 amino acids. DNA of the CDR3: TGTGCCAGCAGTTACACCTCGGGATCCACCTACGAGCAGTACTTC. Translation gives CASSYTSGSTYEQYF.

The J gene is TRBJ2-2, the V gene TRBV19; 7 bases agree with TRBD2. Trimming cost V 6 bases and J 1 base; bases outside gene matches: 2. Looked up from germline, CDR1 is LNHDA and CDR2 is SQIVND (reference sequence). CDR3 length: 14 residues. CDR3 coding DNA: TGTGCCAGTAGAGCGGGACTGAACACCGGGGAGCTGTTTTTT. This sequence encodes CASRAGLNTGELFF.

The J gene is TRBJ1-3, the V gene TRBV11-3; D gene unclear. The CDR3 contains 15 residues. From germline, CDR1 is SGHNT and CDR2 YENEEA. Trimming pared 5 bases from V and 0 bases from J, leaving 11 bases between. CDR3 amino acids: CASSPGPDSGNTIYF. For the CDR3, the DNA is TGTGCCAGCAGCCCCGGGCCGGACTCTGGAAACACCATATATTTT.

The CDR3 DNA reads TGTGCCAGCAGGCAAACAGGGTATAGCAATCAGCCCCAGCATTTT. As protein: CASRQTGYSNQPQHF. The gene calls are TRBV6-8 and TRBJ1-5, with D maybe TRBD1 (6 bases). Germline loops: CDR1 MNHGY, CDR2 SAAAGT. This CDR3 has 15 residues. Trimming removed 6 bases from V and 0 bases from J, with 12 bases in between.

V gene TRBV6-8 combines with J gene TRBJ2-1, with 8 bases lining up with TRBD1. Germline values: CDR1 MNHGY, CDR2 SAAAGT. J lost 0 bases, V lost 5 bases, and 6 bases had no gene match. CDR3 length: 16 residues. The CDR3 DNA follows: TGTGCCAGCAGTCCCTTTGGGACAGGCTCCTACAATGAGCAGTTCTTC. Translated: CASSPFGTGSYNEQFF.

The chain recombines TRBV18 with TRBJ1-2, with D unresolved. The CDR3 is made up of 16 amino acids. Germline CDR1 and CDR2: KGHSH and LQKENI. Trimming took off 6 bases at V and 1 base at J, with 18 bases between the two ends. CDR3 DNA sequence: TGTGCCAGCTCCCCCCAGCGGCAGACATTTAACTATGGCTACACCTTC. Its translation: CASSPQRQTFNYGYTF.